This T cell receptor (beta chain) was retrieved from a study of T-cell memory formation after mild COVID-19. 5'RACE with constant-segment primers yielded barcoded, UMI-tagged TCR alpha and TCR beta cDNA libraries. Each CDR3 protein is one row after TCRdb ran MiXCR on the 5' RACE reads. The sample lists hundreds of thousands of distinct CDR3 sequences; approximately 21% were seen once. General study results and limits: Prior to infection, memory already included some responding clones, suggesting cross-reactive memory joined. A second wave expanding day 15 to 37 was CD4+-biased; contracting clones were balanced.

Comment on this clonotype: Its antigen is still unknown.

V lost 6 bases and J lost 2, with 17 bases in between. CDR1 is DFQATT and CDR2 is SNEGSKA in the germline V gene (reference sequence). The CDR3 is made up of 14 amino acids. The sample comprised PBMCs or a T cell subset sorted from them (not recorded which). The receptor was isolated from an adult woman who had mild COVID-19 (a few samples of this study predate the infection). Cell type and time point are not known. The chain joins TRBV20-1 to TRBJ2-7; maybe TRBD2 (6 bases). CDR3 DNA: TGCAGTGCGTACACAGCGACTAGTCCCTACGAGCAGTACTTC. Its protein product is CSAYTATSPYEQYF.